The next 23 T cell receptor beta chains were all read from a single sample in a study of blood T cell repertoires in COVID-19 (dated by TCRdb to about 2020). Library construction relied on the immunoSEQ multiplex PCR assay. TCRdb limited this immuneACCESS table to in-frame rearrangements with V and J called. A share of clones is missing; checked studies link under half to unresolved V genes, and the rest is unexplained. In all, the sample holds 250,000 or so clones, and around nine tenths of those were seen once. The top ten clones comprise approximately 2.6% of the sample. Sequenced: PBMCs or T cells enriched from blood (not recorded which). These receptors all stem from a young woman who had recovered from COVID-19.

CDR3 sequence (DNA): TGTGCCATCCATGGGGGCAGAAGAAACTATGGCTACACCTTC. Its protein product is CAIHGGRRNYGYTF. The chain has TRBV5-5 and TRBJ1-2, with D possibly matching TRBD1 (6 bases). Germline V gene data show CDR1 as SGHKS and CDR2 as YYEKEE (reference sequence). Trimming stripped 9 bases from V and 2 bases from J, with 17 bases between. There are 14 residues in the CDR3.

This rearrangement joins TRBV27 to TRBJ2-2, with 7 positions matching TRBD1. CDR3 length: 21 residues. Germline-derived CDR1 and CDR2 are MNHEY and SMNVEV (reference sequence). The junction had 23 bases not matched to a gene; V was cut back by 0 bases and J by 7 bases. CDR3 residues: CASSLSLPGTVRSKGVGELFF. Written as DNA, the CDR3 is TGTGCCAGCAGTTTATCGCTTCCCGGGACAGTTAGAAGTAAGGGGGTCGGGGAGCTGTTTTTT.

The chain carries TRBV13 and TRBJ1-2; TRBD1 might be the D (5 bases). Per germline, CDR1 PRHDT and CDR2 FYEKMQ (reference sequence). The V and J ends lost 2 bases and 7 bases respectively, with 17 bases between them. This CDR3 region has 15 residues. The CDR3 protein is CASSLRGTLAGGYTF. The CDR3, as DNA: TGTGCCAGCAGCTTACGCGGGACCTTGGCTGGTGGCTACACCTTC.

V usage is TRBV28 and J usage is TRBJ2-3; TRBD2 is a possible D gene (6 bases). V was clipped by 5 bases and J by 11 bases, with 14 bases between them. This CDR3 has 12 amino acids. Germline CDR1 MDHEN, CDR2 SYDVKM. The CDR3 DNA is TGTGCCAGCAGTCTCCTAGCGCTCGGGCAGTATTTT. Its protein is CASSLLALGQYF.

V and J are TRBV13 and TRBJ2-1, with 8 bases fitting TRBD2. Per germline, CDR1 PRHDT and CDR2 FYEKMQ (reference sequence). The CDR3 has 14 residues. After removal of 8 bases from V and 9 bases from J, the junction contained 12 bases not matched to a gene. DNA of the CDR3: TGTGCCAGCGAACCAGCGGGAGAATTTGCTGAGCAGTTCTTC. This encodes CASEPAGEFAEQFF. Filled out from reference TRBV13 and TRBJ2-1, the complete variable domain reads AAGVIQSPRHLIKEKRETATLKCYPIPRHDTVYWYQQGPGQDPQFLISFYEKMQSDKGSIPDRFSAQQFSDYHSELNMSSLELGDSALYFCASEPAGEFAEQFFGPGTRLTVL.

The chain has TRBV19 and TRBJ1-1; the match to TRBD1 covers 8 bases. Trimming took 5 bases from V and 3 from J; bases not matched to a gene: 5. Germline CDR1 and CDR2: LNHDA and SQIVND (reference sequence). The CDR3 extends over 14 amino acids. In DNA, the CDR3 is TGTGCCAGTAGTTTTCGGACAGGGCACACTGAAGCTTTCTTT. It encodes CASSFRTGHTEAFF.

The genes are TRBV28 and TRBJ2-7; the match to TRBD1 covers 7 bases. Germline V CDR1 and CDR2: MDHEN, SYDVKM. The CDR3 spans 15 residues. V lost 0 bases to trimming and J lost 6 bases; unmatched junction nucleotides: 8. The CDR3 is CASSLWGTEGLEQYF. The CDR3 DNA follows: TGTGCCAGCAGTTTATGGGGGACAGAGGGTCTCGAGCAGTACTTC.

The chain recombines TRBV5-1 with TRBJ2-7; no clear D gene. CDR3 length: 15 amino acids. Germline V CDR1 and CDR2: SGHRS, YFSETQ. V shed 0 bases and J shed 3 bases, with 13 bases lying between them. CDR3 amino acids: CASSLDVRLHYEQYF. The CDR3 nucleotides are TGCGCCAGCAGCTTGGATGTCAGACTGCACTACGAGCAGTACTTC.

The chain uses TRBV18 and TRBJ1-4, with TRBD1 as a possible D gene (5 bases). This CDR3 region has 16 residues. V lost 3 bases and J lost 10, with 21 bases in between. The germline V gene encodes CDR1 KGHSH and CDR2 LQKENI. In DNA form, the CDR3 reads TGTGCCAGCTCACCGGTTGGACGGGGAGGGGCCGTAAAACTGTTTTTT. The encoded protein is CASSPVGRGGAVKLFF.

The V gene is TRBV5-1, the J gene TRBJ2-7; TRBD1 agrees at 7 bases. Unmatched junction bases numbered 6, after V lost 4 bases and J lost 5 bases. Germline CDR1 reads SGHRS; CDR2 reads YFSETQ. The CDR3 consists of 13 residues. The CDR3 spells CASSDRVSDEQYF. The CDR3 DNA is TGCGCCAGCAGCGACAGGGTTTCGGACGAGCAGTACTTC.

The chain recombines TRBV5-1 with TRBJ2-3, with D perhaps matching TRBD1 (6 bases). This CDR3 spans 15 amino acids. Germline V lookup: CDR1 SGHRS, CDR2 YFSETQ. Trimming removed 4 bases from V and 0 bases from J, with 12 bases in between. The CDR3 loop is CASSPGTQSTDTQYF. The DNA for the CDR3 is TGCGCCAGCAGCCCCGGGACACAAAGCACAGATACGCAGTATTTT.

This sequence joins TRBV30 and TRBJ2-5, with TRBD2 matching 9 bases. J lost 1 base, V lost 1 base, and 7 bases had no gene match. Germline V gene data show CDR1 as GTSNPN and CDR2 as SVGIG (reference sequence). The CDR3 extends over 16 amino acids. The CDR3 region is CAWSGYLAGPQETQYF. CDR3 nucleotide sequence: TGTGCCTGGAGTGGGTATCTAGCGGGACCCCAAGAGACCCAGTACTTC.

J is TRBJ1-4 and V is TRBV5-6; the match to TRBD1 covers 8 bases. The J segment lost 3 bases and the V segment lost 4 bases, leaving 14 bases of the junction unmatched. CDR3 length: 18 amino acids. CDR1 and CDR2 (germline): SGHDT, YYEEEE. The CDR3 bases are TGTGCCAGCAGCGAACAGAAGAGGAACAGGGGGGCTAATGAAAAACTGTTTTTT. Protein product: CASSEQKRNRGANEKLFF. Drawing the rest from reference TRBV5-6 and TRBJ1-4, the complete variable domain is DAGVTQSPTHLIKTRGQQVTLRCSPKSGHDTVSWYQQALGQGPQFIFQYYEEEERQRGNFPDRFSGHQFPNYSSELNVNALLLGDSALYLCASSEQKRNRGANEKLFFGSGTQLSVL.

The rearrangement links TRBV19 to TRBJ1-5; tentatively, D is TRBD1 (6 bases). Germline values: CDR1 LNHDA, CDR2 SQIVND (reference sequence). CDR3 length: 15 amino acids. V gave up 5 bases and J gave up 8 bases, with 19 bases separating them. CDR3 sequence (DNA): TGTGCCAGTAGTTCCTATACAGGGTATTGGGAGCCCCAGCATTTT. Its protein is CASSSYTGYWEPQHF.

The CDR3 loop reads CASSIRGAHNQPQHF. CDR3 nucleotide sequence: TGTGCCAGTAGTATACGGGGGGCCCATAATCAGCCCCAGCATTTT. The rearrangement uses TRBV19 and TRBJ1-5, with a weak D call TRBD1 (6 bases). The CDR3 covers 15 residues. The V and J ends lost 2 bases and 4 bases respectively, with 12 bases between them. The germline CDR1 and CDR2 sequences are LNHDA and SQIVND (reference sequence).

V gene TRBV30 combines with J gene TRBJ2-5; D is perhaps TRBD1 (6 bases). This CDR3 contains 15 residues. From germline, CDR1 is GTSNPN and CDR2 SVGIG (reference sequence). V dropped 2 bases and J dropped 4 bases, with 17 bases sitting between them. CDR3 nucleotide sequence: TGTGCCTGGAGTAACAGGGTTTTAGAGGTAGAGACCCAGTACTTC. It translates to CAWSNRVLEVETQYF.

The CDR3 here is CASSAPGNSNQPQHF. CDR3 bases: TGTGCCAGTAGTGCCCCAGGAAATAGCAATCAGCCCCAGCATTTT. The V gene is TRBV19, the J gene TRBJ1-5; D is ambiguous. Germline CDR1 is LNHDA and CDR2 is SQIVND (reference sequence). The CDR3 is 15 residues long. The ends were cut back, 5 bases at V and 0 bases at J, with 11 bases in the middle.

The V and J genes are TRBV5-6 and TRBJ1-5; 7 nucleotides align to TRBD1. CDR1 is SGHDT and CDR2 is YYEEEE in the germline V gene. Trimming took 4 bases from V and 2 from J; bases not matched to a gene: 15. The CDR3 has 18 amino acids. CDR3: CASSKPSTGRRGNQPQHF. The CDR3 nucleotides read TGTGCCAGCAGCAAACCCTCGACAGGGAGACGGGGCAATCAGCCCCAGCATTTT.

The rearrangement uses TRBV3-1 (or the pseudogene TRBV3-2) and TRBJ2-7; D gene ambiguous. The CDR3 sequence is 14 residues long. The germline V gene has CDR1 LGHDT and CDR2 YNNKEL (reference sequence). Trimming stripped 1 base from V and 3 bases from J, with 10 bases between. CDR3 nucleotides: TGTGCCAGCAGCCAAGGGCGGCAGCACTACGAGCAGTACTTC. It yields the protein CASSQGRQHYEQYF.

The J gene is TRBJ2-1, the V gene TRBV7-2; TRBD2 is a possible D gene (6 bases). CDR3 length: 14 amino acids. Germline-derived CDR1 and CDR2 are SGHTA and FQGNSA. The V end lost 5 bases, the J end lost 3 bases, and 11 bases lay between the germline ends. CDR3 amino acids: CASSGGTLYNEQFF. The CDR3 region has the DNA TGTGCCAGCAGCGGGGGGACCCTCTACAATGAGCAGTTCTTC.

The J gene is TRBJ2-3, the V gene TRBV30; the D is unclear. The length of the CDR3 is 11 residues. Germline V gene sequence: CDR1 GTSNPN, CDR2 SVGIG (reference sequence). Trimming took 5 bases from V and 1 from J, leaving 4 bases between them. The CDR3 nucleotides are TGTGCCTGGGCGGGCACAGATACGCAGTATTTT. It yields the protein CAWAGTDTQYF.

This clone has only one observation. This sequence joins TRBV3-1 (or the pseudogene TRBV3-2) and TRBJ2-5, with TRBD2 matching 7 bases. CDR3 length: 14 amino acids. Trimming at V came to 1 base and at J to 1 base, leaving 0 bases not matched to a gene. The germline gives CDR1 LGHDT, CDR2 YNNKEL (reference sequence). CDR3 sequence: CASSQGLAQETQYF. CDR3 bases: TGTGCCAGCAGCCAAGGACTAGCCCAAGAGACCCAGTACTTC.

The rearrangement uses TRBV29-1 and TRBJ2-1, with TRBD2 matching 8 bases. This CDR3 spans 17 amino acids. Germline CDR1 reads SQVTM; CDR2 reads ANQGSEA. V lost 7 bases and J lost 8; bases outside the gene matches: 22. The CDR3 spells CSDPTGGISGSNDEQFF. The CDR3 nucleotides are TGCAGCGACCCCACGGGGGGTATAAGCGGGAGTAACGATGAGCAGTTCTTC.